What follows are 18 T cell receptor beta chains derived from one specimen sequenced in a study of control samples from healthy donors and cancer patients. Sequencing used immunoSEQ multiplex PCR; TCRdb keeps in-frame clones, though not all of them. The table shows almost 85,000 clones, with 84% occurring only once. The sequencing sample was made of PBMCs. The receptors originated from a man in his fifties or sixties with head and neck cancer.

The chain is built from TRBV18 and TRBJ2-4; 7 bases fit TRBD2. The CDR3 sequence is 14 residues long. The V and J ends lost 3 bases and 3 bases, in that order; junction bases with no gene match: 2. Germline lookup yields CDR1 KGHSH and CDR2 LQKENI. DNA for the CDR3: TGTGCCAGCTCACCCACGGGAGGCAAAAACATTCAGTACTTC. It specifies CASSPTGGKNIQYF.

The J gene is TRBJ2-7, the V gene TRBV7-9, with no clear D. This CDR3 spans 18 amino acids. The V and J ends lost 1 base and 1 base respectively, with 20 bases between them. Germline V CDR1 and CDR2: SEHNR, FQNEAQ (reference sequence). CDR3 protein: CASSLDDLLAPTSYEQYF. Written as DNA, the CDR3 is TGTGCCAGCAGCTTAGATGACCTACTGGCGCCTACGTCCTACGAGCAGTACTTC.

V gene TRBV29-1 combines with J gene TRBJ1-1; TRBD1 agrees at 8 bases. The CDR3 is made up of 15 amino acids. The V gene's germline CDR1 is SQVTM and CDR2 ANQGSEA. J gave up 4 bases and V 6 bases, and 13 bases lay outside the gene matches. The CDR3 DNA follows: TGCAGCGTAGAGAACGGACAGGGAGGCGGCACTGAAGCTTTCTTT. This sequence encodes CSVENGQGGGTEAFF.

Comments on this clone: The conserved phenylalanine or tryptophan is not found at the CDR3 terminus, so this likely reflects a read error. The DNA is omitted, as the CDR3 cannot be located on it reliably, and the CDR3 follows TCRdb's listing. The chain carries TRBV6-5 and TRBJ1-1. Germline lookup yields CDR1 MNHEY and CDR2 SVGAGI. The CDR3 length equals 13 residues, ends included. The CDR3 region is CASSTSADLAPPV.

This clone was seen just once. The chain couples TRBV6-5 to TRBJ2-7; TRBD1 agrees at 9 bases. CDR1 MNHEY and CDR2 SVGAGI come from the germline V gene. J was trimmed by 3 bases and V by 7 bases; bases with no gene match: 7. The CDR3 has 14 amino acids. CDR3 sequence: CASTPGTGNYEQYF. In DNA, the CDR3 is TGTGCCAGCACCCCCGGGACAGGGAACTACGAGCAGTACTTC.

This chain connects TRBV14 to TRBJ2-7, with 7 bases aligning to TRBD2. The CDR3 is made up of 15 amino acids. CDR1 and CDR2 from the germline V gene are SGHDN and FVKESK. Germline trimming cut 1 base from V and 0 bases from J; bases unmatched to any gene: 3. The CDR3 loop is CASSQASGSSYEQYF. The DNA for the CDR3 is TGTGCCAGCAGCCAAGCTAGCGGCAGCTCCTACGAGCAGTACTTC.

This sequence joins TRBV29-1 and TRBJ1-2, with D uncertain. Germline values: CDR1 SQVTM, CDR2 ANQGSEA. The CDR3 is made up of 13 amino acids. V lost 3 bases, J lost 1 base, and 9 bases lay in between. CDR3 residues: CSVDPQFNYGYTF. The CDR3 DNA sequence: TGCAGCGTTGACCCACAGTTTAACTATGGCTACACCTTC.

The chain has TRBV5-1 and TRBJ1-6; 9 bases fit TRBD1. There are 14 residues in the CDR3. Germline CDR1 SGHRS, CDR2 YFSETQ. V shed 4 bases and J 7 bases; nucleotides not matched to a gene: 3. DNA of the CDR3: TGCGCCAGCAGCCCCGGACAGGGGAATTCACCCCTCCACTTT. Residues: CASSPGQGNSPLHF.

The chain employs TRBV5-4 and TRBJ2-6; D is perhaps TRBD2 (6 bases). The CDR3 has 16 amino acids. V was shortened by 0 bases and J by 4 bases, with 11 bases between the two germline ends. The germline V gene has CDR1 SGHNT and CDR2 YYREEE (reference sequence). The CDR3 protein is CASSLAPAGGANVLTF. CDR3 DNA sequence: TGTGCCAGCAGCTTGGCTCCGGCGGGGGGGGCCAACGTCCTGACTTTC.

This clone was seen a few times. The J gene is TRBJ2-2, the V gene TRBV7-7, with TRBD1 matching over 9 bases. The CDR3 is made up of 12 amino acids. Germline V gene lookup returns CDR1 SSHAT and CDR2 FNYEAQ (reference sequence). The CDR3: CGTGDDTGELFF. The CDR3 region has the DNA TGTGGGACAGGGGACGACACCGGGGAGCTGTTTTTT.

This chain uses TRBV25-1 with TRBJ1-1; D gene uncertain. The CDR3 sequence is 14 residues long. In germline, CDR1 is MGHDK, CDR2 SYGVNS. The V end was cut by 8 bases, the J end by 0 bases, with 13 bases between. The CDR3 DNA reads as TGTGCCAGCGGGTGGGGATATTTGAACACTGAAGCTTTCTTT. The encoded protein is CASGWGYLNTEAFF. The full variable domain, its missing parts supplied by reference TRBV25-1 and TRBJ1-1, is EADIYQTPRYLVIGTGKKITLECSQTMGHDKMYWYQQDPGMELHLIHYSYGVNSTEKGDLSSESTVSRIRTEHFPLTLESARPSHTSQYLCASGWGYLNTEAFFGQGTRLTVV.

This clone appeared a few times. The chain couples TRBV7-9 to TRBJ2-7; 10 bases align to TRBD2. The CDR3 contains 16 residues. Losses at the gene ends were 1 base for V and 4 bases for J; bases not matched to a gene: 7. In germline, CDR1 is SEHNR, CDR2 FQNEAQ (reference sequence). The CDR3 loop is CASSLGRPSGRYEQYF. For the CDR3, the DNA is TGTGCCAGCAGCTTAGGTAGGCCTAGCGGGAGATACGAGCAGTACTTC. Based on the CDR3 plus reference TRBV7-9 and TRBJ2-7, the full variable domain is DTGVSQNPRHKITKRGQNVTFRCDPISEHNRLYWYRQTLGQGPEFLTYFQNEAQLEKSRLLSDRFSAERPKGSFSTLEIQRTEQGDSAMYLCASSLGRPSGRYEQYFGPGTRLTVT.

The J gene is TRBJ2-2, the V gene TRBV27, with TRBD2 matching over 10 bases. The length of the CDR3 is 15 residues. V dropped 6 bases and J dropped 5; count of bases not matched to a gene: 6. CDR1 is MNHEY and CDR2 is SMNVEV in the germline V gene (reference sequence). The CDR3 reads CASSPRAGGTGELFF. Written as DNA, the CDR3 is TGTGCCAGCAGCCCTCGAGCGGGAGGGACCGGGGAGCTGTTTTTT.

The chain recombines TRBV7-9 with TRBJ2-1; D unresolved. V shed 2 bases and J shed 0 bases, with 14 bases lying between them. This CDR3 has 17 amino acids. Per germline, CDR1 SEHNR and CDR2 FQNEAQ (reference sequence). The CDR3 bases are TGTGCCAGCAGCTTATGGCGGCTCACCATCTCCTACAATGAGCAGTTCTTC. Translated: CASSLWRLTISYNEQFF.

The V and J genes are TRBV3-1 (or the pseudogene TRBV3-2) and TRBJ2-1; TRBD2 agrees at 7 bases. The ends lost 8 bases at V and 10 bases at J; junction bases unmatched: 8. From germline, CDR1 is LGHDT and CDR2 YNNKEL (reference sequence). The CDR3 has 12 residues. This CDR3 is CASGRALGEQFF. Here the CDR3 DNA reads TGTGCCAGCGGGAGGGCCCTCGGGGAGCAGTTCTTC.

This clone was observed once. The junction and the germline gene differ at one end; a read error may be behind it. This chain connects TRBV11-2 to TRBJ1-2; D is undetermined. The CDR3 is made up of 13 amino acids. The germline V gene encodes CDR1 SGHAT and CDR2 FQNNGV. The CDR3 nucleotides are TGTGCCAGCAGCTTAGGTCTAAACTATGGCTACGCCTTC. This sequence encodes CASSLGLNYGYAF.

The chain carries TRBV6-6 and TRBJ2-2; no clear D. Germline values: CDR1 MNHNY, CDR2 SVGAGI (reference sequence). The germline V and J ends were trimmed by 6 bases and 6 bases, with 8 bases remaining between them. The CDR3 is made up of 12 amino acids. CDR3 residues: CASRPSSGELFF. CDR3 nucleotide sequence: TGTGCCAGCAGACCCTCCTCCGGGGAGCTGTTTTTT.

Only one count was recorded for this clone. The gene calls are TRBV5-1 and TRBJ2-5; the match to TRBD2 covers 13 bases. CDR1 and CDR2 (germline): SGHRS, YFSETQ. There are 16 residues in the CDR3. V was pared by 3 bases and J by 1 base, with 3 bases of the junction left unmatched. The CDR3 nucleotides are TGCGCCAGCAGCTGGGGACTAGCGGGGTTCCAAGAGACCCAGTACTTC. Translation: CASSWGLAGFQETQYF.